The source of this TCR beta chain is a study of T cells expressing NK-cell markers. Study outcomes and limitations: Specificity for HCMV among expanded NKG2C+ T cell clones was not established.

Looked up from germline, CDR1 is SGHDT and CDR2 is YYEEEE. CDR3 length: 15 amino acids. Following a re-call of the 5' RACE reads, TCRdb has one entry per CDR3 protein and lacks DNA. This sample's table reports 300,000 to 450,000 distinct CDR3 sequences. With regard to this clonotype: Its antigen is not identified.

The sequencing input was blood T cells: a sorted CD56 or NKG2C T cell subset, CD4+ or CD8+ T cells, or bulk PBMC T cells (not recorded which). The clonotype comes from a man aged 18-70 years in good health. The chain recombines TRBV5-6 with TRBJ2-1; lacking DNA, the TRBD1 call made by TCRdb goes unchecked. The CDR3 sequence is CASSFRTGGYNEQFF.